This TCR beta chain was profiled in a study of T cell repertoires in cytomegalovirus infection. TCRdb analysed the reads with MiXCR anew, one entry per CDR3 protein. Seen here are 740,000 or so distinct CDR3 sequences, about 40% observed once, and the top ten hold 2.5% to 3.5%. The CDR3 is made up of 17 amino acids. Germline CDR1 and CDR2: SGHTA and FQGNSA. Trimming at V came to 2 bases and at J to 8 bases, leaving 15 bases not matched to a gene. The genes are TRBV7-2 and TRBJ2-1, with 7 bases identical to TRBD1. Sequencing was performed on PBMCs. The receptor was isolated from a human donor in good health (CMV status not recorded). Some clones in this sample may be carry-over from other donors' samples. CDR3 sequence reads: CASSLRDSQLLGDEQFF. CDR3 DNA sequence: TGTGCCAGCAGCTTACGGGACAGCCAACTTTTGGGAGATGAGCAGTTCTTC.